Shown below are 24 T cell receptor beta chains from a single sample sequenced in a study of regulatory T cells in long-lasting Graves disease. Time point specified: persistent/refractory GD, antithyroid drugs over 5 years with positive TRAb. Extracted PBMC RNA gave rise to the TCR library. In building TCR beta libraries, iRepertoire HTBI primers were used together with Arm-PCR of CDR3 regions. TCRdb re-called the multiplex PCR reads with MiXCR, one entry per CDR3 protein. The repertoire holds 350,000 to 500,000 distinct CDR3 sequences, with 21% as singletons. Sequencing used peripheral blood mononuclear cells (PBMCs), obtained when the disease was refractory, from a patient treated with antithyroid drugs. Receptors were obtained from a female donor with Graves disease.

Many counts were recorded for this clonotype. The chain couples TRBV11-2 to TRBJ2-3; TRBD1 matches 8 bases. Germline CDR1 SGHAT, CDR2 FQNNGV. The CDR3 is made up of 16 amino acids. The V segment lost 1 base and the J segment 4 bases; nucleotides outside the gene matches: 7. CDR3 sequence reads: CASSLVQGAVADTQYF. CDR3 in DNA: TGTGCCAGCAGCTTAGTTCAGGGGGCGGTAGCAGATACGCAGTATTTT. The entire variable domain, with the rest obtained from reference TRBV11-2 and TRBJ2-3, is as follows: EAGVAQSPRYKIIEKRQSVAFWCNPISGHATLYWYQQILGQGPKLLIQFQNNGVVDDSQLPKDRFSAERLKGVDSTLKIQPAKLEDSAVYLCASSLVQGAVADTQYFGPGTRLTVL.

In this sample, this clonotype turned up a few times. The chain employs TRBV30 and TRBJ2-7, with 10 bases that match TRBD1. CDR3 size: 14 residues. V was clipped by 3 bases and J by 3 bases; unmatched bases: 5. Per germline, CDR1 GTSNPN and CDR2 SVGIG (reference sequence). As DNA, the CDR3 is TGTGCCTGGAGAACCGGGACAGGGGTCTACGAGCAGTACTTC. Its protein is CAWRTGTGVYEQYF.

J is TRBJ1-5 and V is TRBV4-1; the match to TRBD1 covers 8 bases. Germline V gene lookup returns CDR1 MGHRA and CDR2 YSYEKL. The length of the CDR3 is 15 residues. V dropped 4 bases and J dropped 5; count of bases not matched to a gene: 7. DNA for the CDR3: TGCGCCAGCAGCCCCGGGACAGGCAGTTATCAGCCCCAGCATTTT. Translated, it gives CASSPGTGSYQPQHF.

The chain employs TRBV7-3 and TRBJ1-6; a possible D gene is TRBD1 (5 bases). V lost 1 base and J 7 bases, leaving 8 bases between the germline ends. Germline V CDR1 and CDR2: SGHTA, FQGTGA. This CDR3 spans 14 amino acids. CDR3 DNA: TGTGCCAGCAGCTTAAATGGGGGGAATTCACCCCTCCACTTT. Its translation is CASSLNGGNSPLHF. Full variable domain (outside the CDR3, taken from reference TRBV7-3 and TRBJ1-6): GAGVSQTPSNKVTEKGKYVELRCDPISGHTALYWYRQSLGQGPEFLIYFQGTGAADDSGLPNDRFFAVRPEGSVSTLKIQRTERGDSAVYLCASSLNGGNSPLHFGNGTRLTVT.

This clonotype was observed a handful of times. This may stem from a read error, because a much larger clone lies one nucleotide away. The V call is TRBV12-3 or TRBV12-4, the J call TRBJ1-4; D remains ambiguous. Trimming shortened V by 3 bases and J by 8 bases, and 16 bases separated the two germline ends. CDR3 size: 15 residues. Written as DNA, the CDR3 is TGTGCCAGCAGTTTGCGTCGGAGCGCCGACGAAAAACTGTTTTTT. Translation: CASSLRRSADEKLFF.

This clonotype occurred a few times. The V call is TRBV27, the J call TRBJ1-1; 7 positions agree with TRBD1. The germline CDR1 and CDR2 sequences are MNHEY and SMNVEV (reference sequence). With 1 base clipped from V and 1 base from J, the junction kept 3 bases outside the gene matches. The CDR3 totals 15 residues. As DNA, the CDR3 is TGTGCCAGCAGTTTATTGGGACAGAAGAACACTGAAGCTTTCTTT. Its protein is CASSLLGQKNTEAFF.

At least ten counts were recorded for this clonotype. CDR3 sequence reads: CASSWTSLDEQFF. The CDR3 nucleotides read TGTGCCAGCAGTTGGACTAGCTTGGATGAGCAGTTCTTC. The V call is TRBV28, the J call TRBJ2-1; 8 nucleotides match TRBD2. The V and J ends lost 4 bases and 8 bases, in that order; junction bases with no gene match: 4. This CDR3 has 13 residues. Germline V gene sequence: CDR1 MDHEN, CDR2 SYDVKM.

The V gene is TRBV5-8, the J gene TRBJ2-4, with 7 bases matching TRBD2. Germline V CDR1 and CDR2: SGHTS, YDEGEE. V shed 1 base, J shed 1 base, and the junction held 5 bases outside the gene matches. This CDR3 has 16 residues. CDR3: CASSLWGGSAKNIQYF. For the CDR3, the DNA is TGTGCCAGCAGCTTGTGGGGGGGATCTGCCAAAAACATTCAGTACTTC.

The chain is built from TRBV28 and TRBJ1-2, with 9 bases matching TRBD1. The CDR3 is 13 amino acids. CDR1 and CDR2 from the germline V gene are MDHEN and SYDVKM. V was pared by 8 bases and J by 2 bases, with 3 bases of the junction left unmatched. CDR3 DNA: TGTGCCAGCGGGGGACAGGGCAACTATGGCTACACCTTC. It is translated as CASGGQGNYGYTF.

This clonotype showed up many times. V is TRBV28 and J is TRBJ2-7; D is undetermined. From germline, CDR1 is MDHEN and CDR2 SYDVKM. V lost 5 bases and J 3 bases, leaving 17 bases between the germline ends. The CDR3 is 15 residues long. The CDR3 sequence is CASSASGLSRYEQYF. DNA for the CDR3: TGTGCCAGCAGTGCCTCCGGGCTATCCCGCTACGAGCAGTACTTC.

This clonotype turned up a few times. The chain uses TRBV18 and TRBJ1-1, with 7 positions matching TRBD1. This CDR3 region has 14 residues. V shed 2 bases and J 7 bases; nucleotides not matched to a gene: 7. CDR1 and CDR2 from the germline V gene are KGHSH and LQKENI. The CDR3 DNA reads TGTGCCAGCTCACCAATGACAGGGCAGGATGAAGCTTTCTTT. Amino acid sequence: CASSPMTGQDEAFF.

J is TRBJ2-2 and V is TRBV28, with D uncertain. V shed 6 bases and J shed 1 base, with 15 bases lying between them. CDR1 and CDR2 (germline): MDHEN, SYDVKM. The CDR3 extends over 16 amino acids. CDR3: CASSQDWTVNTGELFF. CDR3 DNA sequence: TGTGCCAGCAGCCAAGATTGGACGGTGAACACCGGGGAGCTGTTTTTT.

V gene TRBV9 combines with J gene TRBJ1-3; D is undetermined. The germline CDR1 and CDR2 sequences are SGDLS and YYNGEE. Trimming removed 4 bases from V and 3 bases from J, with 2 bases in between. The CDR3 extends over 11 amino acids. The chain's CDR3 is CASSYGNTIYF. The CDR3 region has the DNA TGTGCCAGCAGCTATGGAAACACCATATATTTT.

This clonotype has ten or more counts. The CDR3 nucleotides are TGCAGTGCTAACACCGGTAACTCCTACGAGCAGTACTTC. Translating gives CSANTGNSYEQYF. The V call is TRBV20-1, the J call TRBJ2-7; D not resolved. V lost 4 bases, J lost 0 bases, and 10 bases lay in between. Germline V lookup: CDR1 DFQATT, CDR2 SNEGSKA (reference sequence). This CDR3 has 13 residues.

CDR3 bases: TGTGCCAGTAGTATCCGGGACACCCGAAGGGACACTGAAGCTTTCTTT. Its protein is CASSIRDTRRDTEAFF. The rearrangement links TRBV19 to TRBJ1-1; a weak D match, TRBD1 (6 bases). Germline CDR1 reads LNHDA; CDR2 reads SQIVND (reference sequence). The V end lost 3 bases, the J end lost 3 bases, and 17 bases lay between the germline ends. CDR3 size: 16 residues. The variable domain in full, with the rest retrieved from reference TRBV19 and TRBJ1-1, is DGGITQSPKYLFRKEGQNVTLSCEQNLNHDAMYWYRQDPGQGLRLIYYSQIVNDFQKGDIAEGYSVSREKKESFPLTVTSAQKNPTAFYLCASSIRDTRRDTEAFFGQGTRLTVV.

The rearrangement links TRBV6-2 or TRBV6-3 to TRBJ2-7, with D tentatively TRBD1 (6 bases). The CDR3 runs 12 residues. V lost 8 bases to trimming and J lost 3 bases, with 11 bases between them. Germline V gene data show CDR1 as MNHEY and CDR2 as SVGEGT. The CDR3 coding sequence is TGTGCCAGCGGGGGCAGGAGCTACGAGCAGTACTTC. This translates into CASGGRSYEQYF.

The chain uses TRBV5-1 and TRBJ1-3; D not certain. The CDR3 contains 17 residues. CDR1 is SGHRS and CDR2 is YFSETQ in the germline V gene. Deletions cut 0 bases from V and 0 bases from J, with 13 bases between. Here the CDR3 DNA reads TGCGCCAGCAGCTTGGGCGCCGCTGGCTTCTCTGGAAACACCATATATTTT. Translated, it gives CASSLGAAGFSGNTIYF.

This chain uses TRBV27 with TRBJ2-6, with unresolved D. The length of the CDR3 is 16 residues. Germline V gives CDR1 MNHEY, CDR2 SMNVEV (reference sequence). V lost 3 bases and J 2 bases, leaving 11 bases between the germline ends. The CDR3 sequence: CASSFVPSPGANVLTF. The CDR3 DNA is TGTGCCAGCAGTTTCGTCCCCAGTCCTGGGGCCAACGTCCTGACTTTC.

This clonotype was detected a few times. The J gene is TRBJ2-4, the V gene TRBV20-1; D call uncertain. The germline gives CDR1 DFQATT, CDR2 SNEGSKA (reference sequence). This CDR3 region has 13 residues. V lost 5 bases to trimming and J lost 9 bases, with 17 bases between them. The CDR3 nucleotides read TGCAGTGCTCCCTTACCTGGATCGGGCATTCAGTACTTC. Translated: CSAPLPGSGIQYF.

This clonotype has only a few counts. This chain links TRBV5-8 with TRBJ1-1; 9 bases line up with TRBD1. With 6 bases clipped from V and 4 bases from J, the junction kept 10 bases outside the gene matches. This CDR3 comprises 15 residues. Looked up from germline, CDR1 is SGHTS and CDR2 is YDEGEE. The DNA of the CDR3 is TGTGCCAGCACCCCTGGGGACAGGGCGGGCACTGAAGCTTTCTTT. Translating gives CASTPGDRAGTEAFF.

The chain is built from TRBV29-1 and TRBJ1-4, with D perhaps matching TRBD1 (6 bases). The germline V and J ends were trimmed by 5 bases and 7 bases, with 11 bases remaining between them. The CDR3 runs 12 residues. Germline CDR1 and CDR2: SQVTM and ANQGSEA. The DNA of the CDR3 is TGCAGCGTTACAGGGTACGGTGAAAAACTGTTTTTT. As protein: CSVTGYGEKLFF. Variable domain in full (rest from reference TRBV29-1 and TRBJ1-4): SAVISQKPSRDICQRGTSLTIQCQVDSQVTMMFWYRQQPGQSLTLIATANQGSEATYESGFVIDKFPISRPNLTFSTLTVSNMSPEDSSIYLCSVTGYGEKLFFGSGTQLSVL.

V usage is TRBV10-2 and J usage is TRBJ1-3; no clear D. The CDR3 covers 13 residues. V was pared by 7 bases and J by 0 bases, with 7 bases between. The germline V gene has CDR1 WSHSY and CDR2 SAAADI. The CDR3 here is CASIQDSGNTIYF. CDR3 in DNA: TGCGCCAGCATCCAGGACTCTGGAAACACCATATATTTT.

The chain links TRBV9 to TRBJ2-5, with D possibly called TRBD1 or TRBD2 (5 bases each). This CDR3 is 14 amino acids long. V was pared by 2 bases and J by 0 bases, with 8 bases between. CDR1 and CDR2 from the germline V gene are SGDLS and YYNGEE. The CDR3 DNA reads TGTGCCAGCAGCGTGGGGACGCACCAAGAGACCCAGTACTTC. It yields the protein CASSVGTHQETQYF. The full variable domain, with the rest looked up from reference TRBV9 and TRBJ2-5, is DSGVTQTPKHLITATGQRVTLRCSPRSGDLSVYWYQQSLDQGLQFLIQYYNGEERAKGNILERFSAQQFPDLHSELNLSSLELGDSALYFCASSVGTHQETQYFGPGTRLLVL.

V usage is TRBV2 and J usage is TRBJ2-1, with 11 bases fitting TRBD2. The CDR3 totals 13 residues. V lost 8 bases, J lost 3 bases, and 0 bases stayed unmatched. Germline-derived CDR1 and CDR2 are SNHLY and FYNNEI. The CDR3 spells CASGTSGYNEQFF. As DNA, the CDR3 is TGTGCCAGCGGGACTAGCGGCTACAATGAGCAGTTCTTC.